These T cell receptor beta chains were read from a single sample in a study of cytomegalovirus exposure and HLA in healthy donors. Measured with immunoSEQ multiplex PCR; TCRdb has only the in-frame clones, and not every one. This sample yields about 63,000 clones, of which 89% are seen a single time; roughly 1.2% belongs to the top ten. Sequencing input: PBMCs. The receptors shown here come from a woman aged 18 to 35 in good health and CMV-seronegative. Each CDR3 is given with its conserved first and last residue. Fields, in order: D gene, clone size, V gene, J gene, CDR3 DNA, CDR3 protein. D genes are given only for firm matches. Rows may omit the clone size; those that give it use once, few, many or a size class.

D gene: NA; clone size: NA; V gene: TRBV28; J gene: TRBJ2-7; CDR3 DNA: TGTGCCAGCGTGAAAGGCGGCAGCTCCTACGAGCAGTACTTC; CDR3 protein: CASVKGGSSYEQYF
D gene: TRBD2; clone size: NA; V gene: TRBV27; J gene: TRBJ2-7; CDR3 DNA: TGTGCCAGCAGTTCTCCGACTAGCGGGAGCCCCGAGCAGTACTTC; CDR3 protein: CASSSPTSGSPEQYF
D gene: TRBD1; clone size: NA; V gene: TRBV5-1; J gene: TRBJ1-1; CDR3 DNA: TGCGCCAGCGGGCCCGGGGGACAGCTGAACACTGAAGCTTTCTTT; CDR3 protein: CASGPGGQLNTEAFF
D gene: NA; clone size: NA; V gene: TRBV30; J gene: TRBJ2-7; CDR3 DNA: TGTGCCTGGACGGGCGCCGGTAGCGGATCCTACGAGCAGTACTTC; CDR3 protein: CAWTGAGSGSYEQYF
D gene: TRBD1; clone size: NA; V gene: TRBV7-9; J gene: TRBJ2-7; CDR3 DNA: TGTGCCAGCAGCTCCGGACAGGGAAATAAGCAGTACTTC; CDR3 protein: CASSSGQGNKQYF
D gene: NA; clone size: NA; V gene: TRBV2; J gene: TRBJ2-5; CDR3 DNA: TGTGCCAGCAGTGACTGGGGAGAAGAGACCCAGTACTTC; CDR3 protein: CASSDWGEETQYF
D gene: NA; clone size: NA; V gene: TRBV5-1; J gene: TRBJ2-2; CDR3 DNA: TGCGCCAGCAGCTTGGCCAAGGTGGGGACAAGCACCGGGGAGCTGTTTTTT; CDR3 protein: CASSLAKVGTSTGELFF
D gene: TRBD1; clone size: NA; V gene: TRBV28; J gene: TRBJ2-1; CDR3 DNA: TGTGCCAGCAGTTTACCGACAGGGGACAGAAACAATGAGCAGTTCTTC; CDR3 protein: CASSLPTGDRNNEQFF
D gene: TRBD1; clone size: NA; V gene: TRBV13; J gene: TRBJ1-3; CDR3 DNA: TGTGCCAGCAGCAAATGGACAGGGGCTGGAAACACCATATATTTT; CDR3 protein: CASSKWTGAGNTIYF
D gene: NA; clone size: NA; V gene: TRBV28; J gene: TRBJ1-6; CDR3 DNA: TGTGCCAGCAAGGACATAAGCTCCTATAATTCACCCCTCCACTTT; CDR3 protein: CASKDISSYNSPLHF
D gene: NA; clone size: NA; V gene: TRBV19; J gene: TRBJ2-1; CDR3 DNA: TGTGCCAGTAGTATAGCACCGGACAGTTACAATGAGCAGTTCTTC; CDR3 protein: CASSIAPDSYNEQFF
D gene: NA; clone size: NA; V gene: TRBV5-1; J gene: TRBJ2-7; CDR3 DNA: TGCGCCAGCAGCTTGGGCCAGGTGGTTTCCTACGAGCAGTACTTC; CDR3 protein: CASSLGQVVSYEQYF
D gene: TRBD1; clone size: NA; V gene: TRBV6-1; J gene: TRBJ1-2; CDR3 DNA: TGTGCCAGCGGCATGGCAGGGGGCGGCTATGGCTACACCTTC; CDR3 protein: CASGMAGGGYGYTF
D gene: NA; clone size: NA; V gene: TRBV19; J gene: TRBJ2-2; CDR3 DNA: TGTGCCAGTAGTATCACCGGGGGATCTACCGGGGAGCTGTTTTTT; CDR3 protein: CASSITGGSTGELFF
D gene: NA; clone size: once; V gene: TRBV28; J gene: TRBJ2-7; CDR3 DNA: TGTGCCAGCAGTTTGATCCTTAGCGGAGACAGCTCCTACGAGCAGTACTTC; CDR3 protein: CASSLILSGDSSYEQYF
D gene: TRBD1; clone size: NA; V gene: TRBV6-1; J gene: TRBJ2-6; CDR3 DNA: TGTGCCAGCAGTGACCGGGACAGGGTCTTTCTTGGGGCCAACGTCCTGACTTTC; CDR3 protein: CASSDRDRVFLGANVLTF
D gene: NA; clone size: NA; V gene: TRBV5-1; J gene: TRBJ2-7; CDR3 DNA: TGCGCCAGCAGCGAGCCCCGGGGTAACGAGCAGTACTTC; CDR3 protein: CASSEPRGNEQYF
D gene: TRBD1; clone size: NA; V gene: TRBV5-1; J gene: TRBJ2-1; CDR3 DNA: TGCGCCAGCAGCTTGGGGACAGGGTCCGTCAATGAGCAGTTCTTC; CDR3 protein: CASSLGTGSVNEQFF
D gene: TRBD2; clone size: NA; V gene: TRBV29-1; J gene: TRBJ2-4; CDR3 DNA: TGCAGCGTTGTTGCCCGGGCGGGAGGGAAGAACATTCAGTACTTC; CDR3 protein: CSVVARAGGKNIQYF
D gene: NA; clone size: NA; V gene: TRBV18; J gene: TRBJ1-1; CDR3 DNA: TGTGCCAGCTCGCCACAATTTGCTCGGATAATGCCGAGGACTGAAGCTTTCTTT; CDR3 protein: CASSPQFARIMPRTEAFF
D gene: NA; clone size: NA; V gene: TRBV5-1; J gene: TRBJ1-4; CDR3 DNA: TGCGCCAGCAGATTGAACGGGGCAACTAATGAAAAACTGTTTTTT; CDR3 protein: CASRLNGATNEKLFF
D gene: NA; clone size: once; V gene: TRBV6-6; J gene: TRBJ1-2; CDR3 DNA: TGTGCCAGCAAGAGAATAGACAGAGATGGCTACACCTTC; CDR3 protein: CASKRIDRDGYTF
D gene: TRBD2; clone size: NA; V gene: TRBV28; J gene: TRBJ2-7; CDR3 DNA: TGTGCCAGCATCCCCAGTTTTGGGCTAGCGGGTTACGAGCAGTACTTC; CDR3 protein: CASIPSFGLAGYEQYF
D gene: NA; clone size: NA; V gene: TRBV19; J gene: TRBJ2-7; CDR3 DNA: TGTGCCAGTAGTATACGTCAGACCTACGAGCAGTACTTC; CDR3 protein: CASSIRQTYEQYF
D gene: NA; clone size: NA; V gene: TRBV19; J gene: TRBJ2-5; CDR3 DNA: TGTGCCAGTAGTATTTCACAAGAGACCCAGTACTTC; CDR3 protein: CASSISQETQYF
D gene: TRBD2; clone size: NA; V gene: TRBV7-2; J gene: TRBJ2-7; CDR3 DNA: TGTGCCAGCAGCTCTCTGACTAGCTCTTTCTCCTACGAGCAGTACTTC; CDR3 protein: CASSSLTSSFSYEQYF
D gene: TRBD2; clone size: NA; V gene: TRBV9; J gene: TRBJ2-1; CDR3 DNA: TGTGCCAGCAAAAGGACTAGCTCCTACAATGAGCAGTTCTTC; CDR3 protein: CASKRTSSYNEQFF
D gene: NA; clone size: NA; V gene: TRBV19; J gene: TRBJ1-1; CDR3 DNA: TGTGCCAGTAGTATTATACAGGGGAACACTGAAGCTTTCTTT; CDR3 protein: CASSIIQGNTEAFF
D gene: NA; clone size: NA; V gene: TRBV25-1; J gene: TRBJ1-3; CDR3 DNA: TGTGCCAGCAGTGCGGGGAATGGAAACACCATATATTTT; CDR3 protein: CASSAGNGNTIYF
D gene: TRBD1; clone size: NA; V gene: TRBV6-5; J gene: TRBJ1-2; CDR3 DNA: TGTGCCAGCAGTTACTCGGACAGGGGCTATGGCTACACCTTC; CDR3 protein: CASSYSDRGYGYTF
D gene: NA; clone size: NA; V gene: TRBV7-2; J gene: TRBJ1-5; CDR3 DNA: TGTGCCAGCAGCTTAGGGCAGGGAGCGGGATCTTCTAATCAGCCCCAGCATTTT; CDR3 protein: CASSLGQGAGSSNQPQHF
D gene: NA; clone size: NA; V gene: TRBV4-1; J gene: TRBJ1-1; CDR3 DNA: TGCGCCAGCAGCCAAAAACAGGGAGAAGCTTTCTTT; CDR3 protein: CASSQKQGEAFF
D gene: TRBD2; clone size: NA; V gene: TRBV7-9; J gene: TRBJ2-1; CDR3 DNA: TGTGCCAGCAGCGTAAGCGGGGGGGCCTTTAATGAGCAGTTCTTC; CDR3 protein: CASSVSGGAFNEQFF
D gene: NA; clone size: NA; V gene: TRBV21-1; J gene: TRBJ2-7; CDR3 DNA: TGTGCCAGCAGCGTTTTTCTAGGACAGGGGGAAACCTACGAGCAGTACTTC; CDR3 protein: CASSVFLGQGETYEQYF
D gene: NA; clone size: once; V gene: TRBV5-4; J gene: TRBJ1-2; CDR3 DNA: TGTGCCAGCAGCTTAAAAGGGGGTACCTATGGCTACACCTTC; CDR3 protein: CASSLKGGTYGYTF
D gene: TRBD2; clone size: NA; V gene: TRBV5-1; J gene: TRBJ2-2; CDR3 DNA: TGCGCCAGCAGCTCAGGGACTAGCGGGATTAGAGGCACCGGGGAGCTGTTTTTT; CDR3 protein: CASSSGTSGIRGTGELFF
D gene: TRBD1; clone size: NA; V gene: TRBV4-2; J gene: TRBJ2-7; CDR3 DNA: TGTGCCAGCAGCCGAGGACAGGGAACCTACGAGCAGTACTTC; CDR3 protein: CASSRGQGTYEQYF
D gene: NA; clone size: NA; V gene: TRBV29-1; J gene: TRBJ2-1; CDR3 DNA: TGCAGCGTTGAAAGCGGACCCAATGAGCAGTTCTTC; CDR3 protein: CSVESGPNEQFF
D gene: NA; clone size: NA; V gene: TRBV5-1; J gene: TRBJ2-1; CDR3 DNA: TGCGCCAGCAGCTTGGCCCAGGGGCGGGGGAATGAGCAGTTCTTC; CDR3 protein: CASSLAQGRGNEQFF
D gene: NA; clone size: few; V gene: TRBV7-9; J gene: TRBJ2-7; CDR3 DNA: TGTGCCAGCAGCGTCACAGGATCCTACGAGCAGTACTTC; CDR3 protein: CASSVTGSYEQYF
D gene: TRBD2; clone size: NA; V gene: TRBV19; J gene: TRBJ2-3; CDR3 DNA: TGTGCCAGTAGTATCACGGGGGGTGTTGGCACAGATACGCAGTATTTT; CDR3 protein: CASSITGGVGTDTQYF
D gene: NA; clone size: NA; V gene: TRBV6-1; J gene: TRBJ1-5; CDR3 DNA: TGTGCCAGCAGTGATTGGGCAGGGGTTAACAATCAGCCCCAGCATTTT; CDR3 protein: CASSDWAGVNNQPQHF
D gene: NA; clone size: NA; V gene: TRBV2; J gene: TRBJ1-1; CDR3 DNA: TGTGCCAGCCGCTACGTGGGCTTTGAAGCTTTCTTT; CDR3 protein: CASRYVGFEAFF
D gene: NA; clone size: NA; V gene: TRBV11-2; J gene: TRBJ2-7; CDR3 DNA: TGTGCCAGCAGCTTATGGCCGGGGGACGAGCAGTACTTC; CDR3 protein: CASSLWPGDEQYF
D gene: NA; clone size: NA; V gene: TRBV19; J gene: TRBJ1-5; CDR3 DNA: TGTGCCAGTATTAGGACGGGGGATAATCAGCCCCAGCATTTT; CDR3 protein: CASIRTGDNQPQHF
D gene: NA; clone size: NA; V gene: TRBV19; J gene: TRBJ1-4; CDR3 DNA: TGTGCCAGTAGTATGACCCCCCAGGGGTCGAATGAAAAACTGTTTTTT; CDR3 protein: CASSMTPQGSNEKLFF
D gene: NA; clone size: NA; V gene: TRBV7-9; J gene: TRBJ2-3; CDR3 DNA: TGTGCCAGCAGCCCCAGACCGGGATCCGCTCAAGATACGCAGTATTTT; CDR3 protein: CASSPRPGSAQDTQYF
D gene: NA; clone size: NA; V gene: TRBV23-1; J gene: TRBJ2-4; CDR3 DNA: TGCGCCAGCAGTCAATCGATCAGGGCCAGGAACATTCAGTACTTC; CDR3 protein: CASSQSIRARNIQYF
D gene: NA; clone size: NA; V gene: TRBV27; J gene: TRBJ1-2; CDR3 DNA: TGTGCCAGCAGTTTAGGACTGGGAATCTATGGCTACACCTTC; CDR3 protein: CASSLGLGIYGYTF
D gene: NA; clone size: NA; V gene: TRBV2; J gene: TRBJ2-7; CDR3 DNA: TGTGCCAGCAGTGAGGGTCCGGGGGAGCAGTACTTC; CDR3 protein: CASSEGPGEQYF
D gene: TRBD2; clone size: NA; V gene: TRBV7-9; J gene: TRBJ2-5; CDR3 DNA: TGTGCCAGCAGGCACTGGGCTAGCGGCAACCAAGAGACCCAGTACTTC; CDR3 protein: CASRHWASGNQETQYF
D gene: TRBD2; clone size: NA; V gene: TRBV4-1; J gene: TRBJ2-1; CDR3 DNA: TGCGCCAGCAGCCAAGATCTGACTAGCGGAGGGCACAATGAGCAGTTCTTC; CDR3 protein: CASSQDLTSGGHNEQFF
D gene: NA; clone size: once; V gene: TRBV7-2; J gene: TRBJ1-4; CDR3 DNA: TGTGCCAGCAGCTTTAAGGCCTTGACATCGGGGGTGAAGGAAAAACTGTTTTTT; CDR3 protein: CASSFKALTSGVKEKLFF
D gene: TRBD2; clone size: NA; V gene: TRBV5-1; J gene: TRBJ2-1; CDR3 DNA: TGCGCCAGCAGCTTGCCTAGCGGGGGATCCTACAATGAGCAGTTCTTC; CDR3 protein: CASSLPSGGSYNEQFF
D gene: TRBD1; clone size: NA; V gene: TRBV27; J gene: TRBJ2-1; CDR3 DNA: TGTGCCAGCAAAAAACCTCCGGGACAGGGGGCTTTGAGCTCCTACAATGAGCAGTTCTTC; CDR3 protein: CASKKPPGQGALSSYNEQFF
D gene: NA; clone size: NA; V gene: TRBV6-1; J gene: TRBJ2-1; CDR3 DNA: TGTGCCAGCAGTGAACCCAGGGATCACTATGAGCAGTTCTTC; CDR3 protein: CASSEPRDHYEQFF
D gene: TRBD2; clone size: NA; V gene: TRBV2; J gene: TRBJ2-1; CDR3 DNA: TGTGCCAGCAGACCGGGACTAGCCCGACGTGAGCAGTTCTTC; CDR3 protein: CASRPGLARREQFF
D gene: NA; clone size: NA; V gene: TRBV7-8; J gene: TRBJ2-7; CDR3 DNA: TGTGCCAGCAGCTTTCGCGGGACCGGGGCGGACGAGCAGTACTTC; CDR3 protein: CASSFRGTGADEQYF